These 28 T cell receptor beta chains came from one sample sequenced in a study of post-analysis software for immune sequencing data. TCR beta cDNA libraries had unique molecular identifiers. Each CDR3 protein is one row after TCRdb ran MiXCR on the PCR reads. The repertoire consists of approximately 730,000 distinct CDR3 sequences, with around 42% occurring once and the leading ten covering over 4.5%. Study-wide results and limits: TRBV segments more frequent in patients than in controls numbered five and included TRBV5-6, TRBV5-1 and TRBV20-1.

These receptors have no known antigen. Sequencing was performed on blood. The source of these receptors is a girl aged 10-17 years with multiple sclerosis.

This clonotype was found a few times. This sequence joins TRBV4-2 and TRBJ2-3; D is possibly TRBD2 (7 bases). Trimming cost V 0 bases and J 8 bases, with 12 bases left between them. CDR1 and CDR2 from the germline V gene are LGHNA and YNFKEQ. The CDR3 runs 14 residues. CDR3 DNA: TGTGCCAGCAGCCAAGATCTGAGGGGGGGTACGCAGTATTTT. Translating it yields CASSQDLRGGTQYF.

This chain connects TRBV9 to TRBJ1-2; possibly TRBD1 for D (6 bases). Germline assignment: CDR1 SGDLS and CDR2 YYNGEE. Trimming shortened V by 0 bases and J by 4 bases, and 10 bases separated the two germline ends. The CDR3 loop spans 14 amino acids. The CDR3 region is CASSVEGESYGYTF. CDR3 in DNA: TGTGCCAGCAGCGTAGAGGGGGAAAGCTATGGCTACACCTTC. The variable domain in full, completed from reference TRBV9 and TRBJ1-2, reads DSGVTQTPKHLITATGQRVTLRCSPRSGDLSVYWYQQSLDQGLQFLIQYYNGEERAKGNILERFSAQQFPDLHSELNLSSLELGDSALYFCASSVEGESYGYTFGSGTRLTVV.

The genes are TRBV20-1 and TRBJ2-5; maybe TRBD2 (6 bases). Germline V gene lookup returns CDR1 DFQATT and CDR2 SNEGSKA (reference sequence). This CDR3 has 14 residues. Trimming cost V 5 bases and J 1 base, with 14 bases left between them. CDR3 in DNA: TGCAGTGCTCTTCGTACTAGCCCCCAAGAGACCCAGTACTTC. It translates to CSALRTSPQETQYF.

The rearrangement links TRBV7-2 to TRBJ2-5; D ambiguous. The CDR3 has 13 amino acids. Germline V gives CDR1 SGHTA, CDR2 FQGNSA. V shed 7 bases and J shed 11 bases, with 20 bases lying between them. The CDR3 here is CASNWEGLTEQYF. As DNA, the CDR3 is TGTGCCAGCAATTGGGAAGGTCTTACAGAGCAGTACTTC. The whole variable domain, filled in from reference TRBV7-2 and TRBJ2-5, reads GAGVSQSPSNKVTEKGKDVELRCDPISGHTALYWYRQSLGQGLEFLIYFQGNSAPDKSGLPSDRFSAERTGGSVSTLTIQRTQQEDSAVYLCASNWEGLTEQYFGPGTRLLVL.

A few counts support this clonotype. The rearrangement joins TRBV7-8 to TRBJ2-5; D is unresolved. Looked up from germline, CDR1 is SGHVS and CDR2 is FQNEAQ. V lost 1 base and J 9 bases, leaving 12 bases between the germline ends. The CDR3 is 13 amino acids. CDR3 nucleotide sequence: TGTGCCAGCAGCTTAGACCGAACGAACCCCCAGTACTTC. This encodes CASSLDRTNPQYF.

This rearrangement joins TRBV4-1 to TRBJ2-2, with D hard to call. V lost 10 bases and J 7 bases, leaving 10 bases between the germline ends. This CDR3 is built from 11 residues. Germline CDR1 MGHRA, CDR2 YSYEKL. The CDR3, as DNA: TGCGCCACCCAGTGGGGCGGGGAGCTGTTTTTT. Its protein is CATQWGGELFF.

This chain joins TRBV7-2 and TRBJ2-1; TRBD2 agrees at 11 bases. Germline loops: CDR1 SGHTA, CDR2 FQGNSA. This CDR3 contains 15 residues. Unmatched junction bases numbered 5, after V lost 1 base and J lost 9 bases. CDR3 in DNA: TGTGCCAGCAGCTTAGTTCTAGCGGGAGGTGCTGAGCAGTTCTTC. Its translation: CASSLVLAGGAEQFF.

This sequence joins TRBV15 and TRBJ2-1; TRBD2 agrees at 11 bases. The CDR3 sequence is 16 residues long. V lost 4 bases and J lost 8; bases outside the gene matches: 10. Germline V CDR1 and CDR2: LNHNV, YYDKDF (reference sequence). The CDR3 DNA is TGTGCCACCAGCAAAGACCCGACTAGCGGGATCGATGAGCAGTTCTTC. Amino acid sequence: CATSKDPTSGIDEQFF.

The chain joins TRBV5-1 to TRBJ2-1; D is possibly TRBD1 or TRBD2 (5 bases each). Germline lookup yields CDR1 SGHRS and CDR2 YFSETQ. The V gene lost 4 bases and the J gene lost 7 bases, with 15 bases spanning the gap. This CDR3 is built from 14 residues. The CDR3 DNA follows: TGCGCCAGCAGCCCGGGACCCCGCGTTAATGAGCAGTTCTTC. Amino acids: CASSPGPRVNEQFF.

This clonotype was seen only a few times. The CDR3 reads CASSPLAPPTDTQYF. The CDR3 DNA is TGTGCCAGCAGCCCACTAGCCCCCCCAACAGATACGCAGTATTTT. The chain uses TRBV6-5 and TRBJ2-3; D may be TRBD2 (6 bases). Germline V gives CDR1 MNHEY, CDR2 SVGAGI. The ends were cut back, 6 bases at V and 3 bases at J, with 16 bases in the middle. The CDR3 spans 15 residues.

The chain recombines TRBV12-5 with TRBJ2-1, with D tentatively TRBD2 (5 bases). Germline CDR1 LGHNT, CDR2 FRNRAP. V shed 9 bases and J shed 7 bases, with 13 bases lying between them. The CDR3 contains 12 residues. CDR3 amino acids: CASRTRPNEQFF. CDR3 DNA: TGTGCTAGCCGGACTCGGCCTAATGAGCAGTTCTTC.

Here the CDR3 reads CASSRTAGTSGSDEQFF. The CDR3 DNA reads as TGTGCCAGCAGCCGAACCGCCGGGACTAGCGGGAGCGATGAGCAGTTCTTC. The J gene is TRBJ2-1, the V gene TRBV4-2; 14 nucleotides line up with TRBD2. The CDR3 sequence is 17 residues long. CDR1 is LGHNA and CDR2 is YNFKEQ in the germline V gene. J gave up 8 bases and V 4 bases, and 10 bases lay outside the gene matches.

This clonotype was counted between two and nine times. The chain combines TRBV2 with TRBJ2-3; 9 bases are a match to TRBD2. CDR1 is SNHLY, CDR2 FYNNEI, per germline. The CDR3 loop spans 14 amino acids. With 8 bases clipped from V and 4 bases from J, the junction kept 7 bases outside the gene matches. The CDR3 nucleotides are TGTGCCAGCCGGCGTAGCGGGAGTGCAGATACGCAGTATTTT. This translates into CASRRSGSADTQYF.

This chain joins TRBV4-3 and TRBJ2-1, with 9 bases identical to TRBD2. The length of the CDR3 is 16 residues. Germline trimming cut 5 bases from V and 2 bases from J; bases unmatched to any gene: 7. Germline V gives CDR1 LGHNA, CDR2 YSLEER. The CDR3 region has the DNA TGCGCCAGCAGCTACGCAGCGGGAGGCCCCTACAATGAGCAGTTCTTC. Protein product: CASSYAAGGPYNEQFF.

This clonotype came up a few times. This chain links TRBV7-9 with TRBJ2-4, with 9 bases identical to TRBD2. J was trimmed by 5 bases and V by 5 bases; bases with no gene match: 10. Per the germline V gene, CDR1 is SEHNR and CDR2 is FQNEAQ (reference sequence). The CDR3 is 16 amino acids. The CDR3 spells CASSTWLAGFENIQYF. In DNA, the CDR3 is TGTGCCAGCAGCACTTGGCTAGCGGGATTCGAAAACATTCAGTACTTC. The full variable domain, rest sourced from reference TRBV7-9 and TRBJ2-4, is DTGVSQNPRHKITKRGQNVTFRCDPISEHNRLYWYRQTLGQGPEFLTYFQNEAQLEKSRLLSDRFSAERPKGSFSTLEIQRTEQGDSAMYLCASSTWLAGFENIQYFGAGTRLSVL.

This chain connects TRBV27 to TRBJ2-2; D tentatively reads TRBD1 or TRBD2 (5 bases each). The germline gives CDR1 MNHEY, CDR2 SMNVEV (reference sequence). V dropped 5 bases and J dropped 9 bases, with 22 bases sitting between them. The CDR3 length is 16 residues. CDR3 amino acids: CASSTMGPSPQRELFF. The CDR3, as DNA: TGTGCCAGCAGTACCATGGGACCCTCCCCCCAGCGGGAGCTGTTTTTT.

The CDR3 region has the DNA TGTGCCAGCAGTTTTAGGGACAGGGGCTCTGGGGCCAACGTCCTGACTTTC. Its translation: CASSFRDRGSGANVLTF. The chain couples TRBV12-3 or TRBV12-4 to TRBJ2-6; 10 bases align to TRBD1. The CDR3 has 17 amino acids. V trimming: 3 bases; J trimming: 0 bases; junction bases outside the gene matches: 2.

The genes are TRBV29-1 and TRBJ2-7; no firm D call. Trimming took 6 bases from V and 0 from J, leaving 12 bases between them. The CDR3 length is 13 residues. Germline CDR1 reads SQVTM; CDR2 reads ANQGSEA. The CDR3 region is CSVITNFSYEQYF. CDR3 in DNA: TGCAGCGTCATCACCAATTTCTCCTACGAGCAGTACTTC.

This rearrangement joins TRBV27 to TRBJ2-7, with D possibly being TRBD1 or TRBD2 (5 bases each). The V end lost 4 bases, the J end lost 0 bases, and 16 bases lay between the germline ends. This CDR3 contains 16 residues. CDR1 is MNHEY and CDR2 is SMNVEV in the germline V gene (reference sequence). The CDR3 loop reads CASSSLGLRDSYEQYF. The CDR3 DNA reads TGTGCCAGCAGTTCACTAGGCCTCAGGGACTCCTACGAGCAGTACTTC.

V gene TRBV9 combines with J gene TRBJ1-2; tentatively, D is TRBD1 (5 bases). The CDR3 is 15 amino acids. CDR1 SGDLS and CDR2 YYNGEE come from the germline V gene. Deletions cut 0 bases from V and 8 bases from J, with 17 bases between. CDR3 sequence reads: CASSVDGTRPVGYTF. The CDR3 nucleotides are TGTGCCAGCAGCGTAGATGGGACGCGACCGGTAGGCTACACCTTC.

The J gene is TRBJ2-5, the V gene TRBV7-8; 11 bases are shared with TRBD2. V lost 5 bases to trimming and J lost 7 bases; unmatched junction nucleotides: 9. This CDR3 comprises 15 residues. Germline V gives CDR1 SGHVS, CDR2 FQNEAQ. DNA of the CDR3: TGTGCCAGCAGCCCGACTAGCGGGACGGCAGGGACCCAGTACTTC. Residues: CASSPTSGTAGTQYF.

V and J are TRBV24-1 and TRBJ2-3, with a weak D call TRBD2 (5 bases). The CDR3 is 15 residues long. V lost 5 bases, J lost 6 bases, and 17 bases lay in between. The germline gives CDR1 KGHDR, CDR2 SFDVKD. CDR3 nucleotide sequence: TGTGCCACCAGTGGGGCCGAGAGGGTTTCGGATACGCAGTATTTT. Translation: CATSGAERVSDTQYF.

This clonotype occurred a few times. V usage is TRBV3-1 and J usage is TRBJ2-7; D remains ambiguous. V lost 0 bases and J 2 bases, leaving 14 bases between the germline ends. The CDR3 runs 16 residues. CDR1 LGHDT and CDR2 YNNKEL come from the germline V gene (reference sequence). CDR3 loop: CASSQDHRQLTYEQYF. The DNA of the CDR3 is TGTGCCAGCAGCCAAGATCATCGGCAGCTAACCTACGAGCAGTACTTC.

This rearrangement joins TRBV2 to TRBJ1-2, with unresolved D. This CDR3 comprises 15 residues. Germline V lookup: CDR1 SNHLY, CDR2 FYNNEI. V was cut by 3 bases and J by 4 bases, with 15 bases left in between. The CDR3, as DNA: TGTGCCAGCAGTGAGTTGGGCCCAAGATCCTATGGCTACACCTTC. Its protein is CASSELGPRSYGYTF.

In nucleotides, the CDR3 is TGTGCCAGCAGTTACTTAACAGGGGGGTCCTACAATGAGCAGTTCTTC. This codes for CASSYLTGGSYNEQFF. The chain recombines TRBV6-5 with TRBJ2-1; TRBD1 aligns across 8 bases. The V gene end was trimmed by 1 base and the J gene end by 1 base; junction bases not matched to a gene: 3. The CDR3 has 16 amino acids. CDR1 and CDR2 (germline): MNHEY, SVGAGI.

The chain uses TRBV30 and TRBJ2-7; TRBD2 matches at 13 bases. The CDR3 totals 18 residues. The V segment lost 0 bases and the J segment 0 bases; nucleotides outside the gene matches: 8. Germline CDR1 GTSNPN, CDR2 SVGIG (reference sequence). The CDR3 DNA reads as TGTGCCTGGAGTGTTGTCCGGACTAGCGGGGGAGACTCCTACGAGCAGTACTTC. Residues: CAWSVVRTSGGDSYEQYF.

The V gene is TRBV7-2, the J gene TRBJ2-1; unclear D gene. This CDR3 contains 14 residues. Germline V gene lookup returns CDR1 SGHTA and CDR2 FQGNSA. V lost 5 bases and J 8 bases, leaving 16 bases between the germline ends. DNA for the CDR3: TGTGCCAGCAGCCGCAGCCAGAGAGTCGATGAGCAGTTCTTC. Its protein is CASSRSQRVDEQFF.

Comment on this clonotype: A much larger clone differs from this one at a single base, so this may be a read error. This chain joins TRBV5-5 and TRBJ2-4; unclear D gene. Judging by the DNA end, TRBJ2-7 fits better; the J call may be wrong. CDR3 length: 11 residues. The germline gives CDR1 SGHKS, CDR2 YYEKEE (reference sequence). The CDR3 protein is CASNQYYEQYF. CDR3 sequence (DNA): TGTGCCAGCAACCAATACTACGAGCAGTACTTC.